The 32 T cell receptor beta chains given below trace back to one sample, sequenced in a study of cytomegalovirus exposure and HLA in healthy donors. The PCR employed 60 Vbeta primers together with 13 Jbeta primers. Produced via immunoSEQ multiplex PCR; TCRdb's table is partial and in-frame only. The sample gives under 200,000 clones, about 59% of which show up once; less than 3% is in the top ten. The sequenced material came from PBMCs. These receptors all come from a man aged 40-55 years in good health and CMV-seronegative.

Many counts were recorded for this clone. The chain uses TRBV19 and TRBJ1-4; unclear D gene. The CDR3 has 14 amino acids. Germline V gives CDR1 LNHDA, CDR2 SQIVND (reference sequence). V was trimmed by 1 base and J by 8 bases, leaving 11 bases between them. The CDR3 sequence is CASSIGRGSEKLFF. The CDR3, as DNA: TGTGCCAGTAGTATAGGACGGGGATCCGAAAAACTGTTTTTT.

V is TRBV11-2 and J is TRBJ2-1; TRBD2 matches 15 bases. The CDR3 runs to 16 residues. V lost 5 bases to trimming and J lost 7 bases; unmatched junction nucleotides: 6. CDR1 SGHAT and CDR2 FQNNGV come from the germline V gene. The CDR3 loop is CASSRTSGRARNEQFF. The CDR3 nucleotides are TGTGCCAGCAGCCGGACTAGCGGGAGGGCCCGAAATGAGCAGTTCTTC.

Only one count was recorded for this clone. The CDR3, as DNA: TGCGCCAGCAGTGATGAGGGTAACTATGGCTACACCTTC. Protein: CASSDEGNYGYTF. V gene TRBV10-1 combines with J gene TRBJ1-2; D call uncertain. Trimming took 3 bases from V and 1 from J, leaving 6 bases between them. Germline loops: CDR1 WNHNN, CDR2 SYGVQD (reference sequence). CDR3 length: 13 amino acids.

The V call is TRBV4-1, the J call TRBJ2-5; maybe TRBD1 (6 bases). V lost 1 base and J lost 13, with 13 bases in between. The CDR3 is made up of 12 amino acids. Per germline, CDR1 MGHRA and CDR2 YSYEKL. The CDR3 DNA sequence: TGCGCCAGCAGCCAAGGCCCGGGACACGTGTACTTC. It yields the protein CASSQGPGHVYF.

The rearrangement joins TRBV2 to TRBJ2-1; D is possibly TRBD2 (6 bases). V was shortened by 2 bases and J by 9 bases, with 17 bases between the two germline ends. Germline-derived CDR1 and CDR2 are SNHLY and FYNNEI. The CDR3 spans 15 residues. The CDR3 protein is CASSEYGRDSGEQFF. The CDR3 region has the DNA TGTGCCAGCAGTGAATACGGGAGAGATAGCGGTGAGCAGTTCTTC.

The sample holds one count of this clone. The chain recombines TRBV6-5 with TRBJ1-4, with D unresolved. The CDR3 consists of 15 residues. Germline V gene data show CDR1 as MNHEY and CDR2 as SVGAGI. V lost 2 bases and J lost 4, with 11 bases in between. The CDR3 DNA sequence: TGTGCCAGCAGTTACGTTAGAGACTTTAATGAAAAACTGTTTTTT. The encoded protein is CASSYVRDFNEKLFF.

J is TRBJ2-5 and V is TRBV5-1, with 9 bases aligning to TRBD1. CDR3 size: 15 residues. The V and J ends lost 1 base and 5 bases, in that order; junction bases with no gene match: 6. Germline V gene sequence: CDR1 SGHRS, CDR2 YFSETQ. CDR3 protein: CASSLTGGLSETQYF. In DNA form, the CDR3 reads TGCGCCAGCAGCTTGACAGGGGGCCTGAGTGAGACCCAGTACTTC. Complete variable domain (other parts from reference TRBV5-1 and TRBJ2-5): KAGVTQTPRYLIKTRGQQVTLSCSPISGHRSVSWYQQTPGQGLQFLFEYFSETQRNKGNFPGRFSGRQFSNSRSEMNVSTLELGDSALYLCASSLTGGLSETQYFGPGTRLLVL.

About this clone: Compared with germline, one end of the junction differs, possibly owing to a read error. DNA of the CDR3: TGTGCCAGCAGCCCCCGGACAGGGGGCCCCTACGGGCAGTACTTC. Amino acids: CASSPRTGGPYGQYF. The V and J genes are TRBV6-5 and TRBJ2-7, with 11 positions matching TRBD1. Germline V CDR1 and CDR2: MNHEY, SVGAGI. This CDR3 is built from 15 residues.

The gene calls are TRBV6-1 and TRBJ2-3, with 8 bases identical to TRBD2. This CDR3 spans 16 amino acids. V shed 3 bases, J shed 3 bases, and the junction held 8 bases outside the gene matches. Germline V gene data show CDR1 as MNHNS and CDR2 as SASEGT. The CDR3 DNA is TGTGCCAGCAGTGACAGAGCGGGAGTTAGTACAGATACGCAGTATTTT. Protein: CASSDRAGVSTDTQYF.

This clone has a handful of counts. Compared with germline, one end of the junction differs, possibly owing to a read error. The chain combines TRBV7-7 with TRBJ2-2; TRBD2 matches 10 bases. Germline CDR1 is SSHAT and CDR2 is FNYEAQ (reference sequence). The CDR3 has 16 residues. CDR3 protein: CASSRGLAGVHGELFF. As DNA, the CDR3 is TGTGCTAGCAGCCGTGGGCTAGCGGGAGTACACGGGGAGCTGTTTTTT.

The chain employs TRBV7-2 and TRBJ2-1, with D hard to call. Germline CDR1 SGHTA, CDR2 FQGNSA. The CDR3 is made up of 14 amino acids. V lost 4 bases to trimming and J lost 7 bases, with 14 bases between them. The CDR3 loop is CASSSPGQSNEQFF. The DNA for the CDR3 is TGTGCCAGCAGCTCCCCTGGCCAGTCGAATGAGCAGTTCTTC.

The V gene is TRBV5-4, the J gene TRBJ1-1, with D possibly being TRBD1 (5 bases). Germline V CDR1 and CDR2: SGHNT, YYREEE (reference sequence). Trimming removed 2 bases at V and 2 bases at J, with 22 bases between. The CDR3 loop spans 18 amino acids. The CDR3 is CASSLGVRWSTVNTEAFF. CDR3 nucleotides: TGTGCCAGCAGCTTAGGGGTCCGGTGGTCGACAGTTAACACTGAAGCTTTCTTT.

V usage is TRBV7-6 and J usage is TRBJ1-3; 9 bases are shared with TRBD1. CDR3 length: 19 residues. The germline gives CDR1 SGHVS, CDR2 FNYEAQ. J lost 4 bases, V lost 4 bases, and 17 bases had no gene match. CDR3 protein: CASSSLEQGAFGSGNTIYF. CDR3 nucleotides: TGTGCCAGCAGCTCTTTAGAACAGGGGGCCTTCGGCTCCGGAAACACCATATATTTT. The variable domain in full, with the rest retrieved from reference TRBV7-6 and TRBJ1-3, is GAGVSQSPRYKVTKRGQDVALRCDPISGHVSLYWYRQALGQGPEFLTYFNYEAQQDKSGLPNDRFSAERPEGSISTLTIQRTEQRDSAMYRCASSSLEQGAFGSGNTIYFGEGSWLTVV.

V and J are TRBV6-6 and TRBJ2-7; perhaps TRBD1 as D (6 bases). Germline V CDR1 and CDR2: MNHNY, SVGAGI (reference sequence). The CDR3 is 14 amino acids. The V end lost 7 bases, the J end lost 2 bases, and 15 bases lay between the germline ends. In DNA, the CDR3 is TGTGCCAGCACTCGGGACACCCGCCCCTACGAGCAGTACTTC. Its translation is CASTRDTRPYEQYF.

The chain recombines TRBV12-1 with TRBJ1-1; no DNA check was done on the table's D call, TRBD1. TRBV12-1 constitutes a pseudogene. This CDR3 is 15 amino acids long. The CDR3 reads CASSFAGLLNTEAFF. The CDR3 nucleotides read TGTGCCAGCAGCTTTGCGGGGCTTCTGAACACTGAAGCTTTCTTT.

The chain combines TRBV28 with TRBJ2-2; tentatively, D is TRBD1 (5 bases). CDR1 is MDHEN and CDR2 is SYDVKM in the germline V gene. The CDR3 runs to 13 residues. V was trimmed by 6 bases and J by 3 bases, leaving 8 bases between them. The CDR3 loop is CASRDTDTGELFF. As DNA, the CDR3 is TGTGCCAGCAGGGACACCGACACCGGGGAGCTGTTTTTT.

V usage is TRBV5-8 and J usage is TRBJ2-3; 12 nucleotides agree with TRBD1. This CDR3 comprises 17 residues. V trimming: 3 bases; J trimming: 5 bases; junction bases outside the gene matches: 10. Looked up from germline, CDR1 is SGHTS and CDR2 is YDEGEE. CDR3: CASSYHRDRGQLDTQYF. The CDR3 DNA reads TGTGCCAGCAGCTATCACCGGGACAGGGGGCAGTTAGATACGCAGTATTTT.

The chain links TRBV5-1 to TRBJ2-3; 10 positions match TRBD1. Looked up from germline, CDR1 is SGHRS and CDR2 is YFSETQ. The CDR3 has 19 residues. V shed 0 bases and J 7 bases; nucleotides not matched to a gene: 17. CDR3 sequence: CASSLGQGAGLGMSHTQYF. The CDR3 nucleotides are TGCGCCAGCAGCTTGGGACAGGGGGCGGGTCTGGGTATGTCCCATACGCAGTATTTT.

This clone was detected only a few times. This chain connects TRBV19 to TRBJ1-6, with D unclear. The CDR3 loop spans 15 amino acids. Deletions cut 3 bases from V and 7 bases from J, with 13 bases between. CDR1 and CDR2 from the germline V gene are LNHDA and SQIVND (reference sequence). This chain's CDR3 is CASSITPFSNSPLHF. CDR3 DNA: TGTGCCAGTAGTATCACTCCTTTTTCAAATTCACCCCTCCACTTT.

This chain links TRBV6-6 with TRBJ1-1; the D is unclear. V dropped 6 bases and J dropped 4 bases, with 12 bases sitting between them. CDR1 is MNHNY and CDR2 is SVGAGI in the germline V gene (reference sequence). This CDR3 has 13 residues. Written as DNA, the CDR3 is TGTGCCAGCAGACCCTACAGTGGCACTGAAGCTTTCTTT. Protein sequence: CASRPYSGTEAFF.

This chain connects TRBV5-6 to TRBJ1-6; D gene uncertain. V lost 0 bases to trimming and J lost 10 bases, with 8 bases between them. The CDR3 runs to 13 residues. The germline gives CDR1 SGHDT, CDR2 YYEEEE. The DNA of the CDR3 is TGTGCCAGCAGCTTGGAAAGGGAGTCACCCCTCCACTTT. Amino acid sequence: CASSLERESPLHF. The whole variable domain, filled in from reference TRBV5-6 and TRBJ1-6, reads DAGVTQSPTHLIKTRGQQVTLRCSPKSGHDTVSWYQQALGQGPQFIFQYYEEEERQRGNFPDRFSGHQFPNYSSELNVNALLLGDSALYLCASSLERESPLHFGNGTRLTVT.

The sample holds one count of this clone. The V and J genes are TRBV7-3 and TRBJ1-1, with a tentative D call TRBD1 (6 bases). Germline CDR1 and CDR2: SGHTA and FQGTGA. This CDR3 is built from 14 residues. V was cut by 2 bases and J by 8 bases, with 15 bases left in between. This CDR3 reads CASSLLQGRREAFF. CDR3 sequence (DNA): TGTGCCAGCAGCTTATTACAGGGTAGGAGGGAAGCTTTCTTT.

V and J are TRBV7-9 and TRBJ2-3, with 10 bases identical to TRBD2. J lost 5 bases, V lost 2 bases, and 4 bases had no gene match. The CDR3 runs 15 residues. Germline V lookup: CDR1 SEHNR, CDR2 FQNEAQ (reference sequence). CDR3 loop: CASSLRLAGVDTQYF. The CDR3 region has the DNA TGTGCCAGCAGCTTAAGGCTAGCGGGAGTAGATACGCAGTATTTT.

The V and J genes are TRBV30 and TRBJ1-2; D gene ambiguous. The CDR3 totals 11 residues. Germline V CDR1 and CDR2: GTSNPN, SVGIG (reference sequence). The DNA for the CDR3 is TGTACCTCGAACGGTAACTATGGCTACACCTTC. It translates to CTSNGNYGYTF.

The chain combines TRBV7-9 with TRBJ1-6; 9 bases agree with TRBD1. The CDR3 contains 14 residues. J gave up 9 bases and V 5 bases, and 5 bases lay outside the gene matches. Per germline, CDR1 SEHNR and CDR2 FQNEAQ (reference sequence). CDR3 nucleotides: TGTGCCAGCAGCCCAGAGGGACAGGGTTCACCCCTCCACTTT. Its translation: CASSPEGQGSPLHF.

In DNA form, the CDR3 reads TGCGCCAGCGCTACTAGCGGGGACCTGCGAACCCAGTACTTC. Translation gives CASATSGDLRTQYF. The chain recombines TRBV5-1 with TRBJ2-5; 10 bases match TRBD2. With V trimmed by 7 bases and J by 8 bases, 11 bases remained unmatched. CDR1 and CDR2 (germline): SGHRS, YFSETQ. This CDR3 has 14 residues.

V is TRBV30 and J is TRBJ2-7; 7 bases line up with TRBD2. The germline V gene encodes CDR1 GTSNPN and CDR2 SVGIG (reference sequence). The CDR3 is 14 amino acids. Trimming took 5 bases from V and 0 from J; bases not matched to a gene: 7. The CDR3 reads CAWALAAYSYEQYF. CDR3 sequence (DNA): TGTGCCTGGGCTCTAGCGGCCTACTCCTACGAGCAGTACTTC.

The J gene is TRBJ1-6, the V gene TRBV18; TRBD1 matches at 9 bases. The V and J ends lost 6 bases and 5 bases, in that order; junction bases with no gene match: 5. CDR1 and CDR2 from the germline V gene are KGHSH and LQKENI. The CDR3 is 15 amino acids. CDR3 DNA sequence: TGTGCCAGCTCGCTGGGACAGGGACATAATTCACCCCTCCACTTT. Translating gives CASSLGQGHNSPLHF.

The CDR3 reads CASSPGQGGSSYNSPLHF. The CDR3 nucleotides read TGTGCCAGCAGCCCGGGACAGGGGGGAAGCTCCTATAATTCACCCCTCCACTTT. The chain joins TRBV7-6 to TRBJ1-6; 11 positions match TRBD1. Germline values: CDR1 SGHVS, CDR2 FNYEAQ. V lost 5 bases to trimming and J lost 0 bases; unmatched junction nucleotides: 6. This CDR3 contains 18 residues.

The V call is TRBV2, the J call TRBJ2-2; 11 nucleotides match TRBD2. The V gene end was trimmed by 7 bases and the J gene end by 2 bases; junction bases not matched to a gene: 6. CDR1 is SNHLY and CDR2 is FYNNEI in the germline V gene. The CDR3 extends over 16 amino acids. In nucleotides, the CDR3 is TGTGCCAGCACCGCTGGGACTAGCGGAAACACCGGGGAGCTGTTTTTT. Protein: CASTAGTSGNTGELFF. Combining the CDR3 with reference TRBV2 and TRBJ2-2 gives the whole variable domain EPEVTQTPSHQVTQMGQEVILRCVPISNHLYFYWYRQILGQKVEFLVSFYNNEISEKSEIFDDQFSVERPDGSNFTLKIRSTKLEDSAMYFCASTAGTSGNTGELFFGEGSRLTVL.

This clone was seen only a few times. The rearrangement joins TRBV2 to TRBJ2-5; 7 nucleotides line up with TRBD1. This CDR3 is 15 amino acids long. CDR1 and CDR2 (germline): SNHLY, FYNNEI. Trimming at V came to 3 bases and at J to 3 bases, leaving 7 bases not matched to a gene. The DNA of the CDR3 is TGTGCCAGCAGTGACCGGGACAGCAACGAAGAGACCCAGTACTTC. Amino acid sequence: CASSDRDSNEETQYF.

This chain uses TRBV10-3 with TRBJ2-2, with TRBD2 matching 10 bases. The germline V gene has CDR1 ENHRY and CDR2 SYGVKD. The CDR3 runs 13 residues. V was pared by 7 bases and J by 4 bases, with 0 bases of the junction left unmatched. The CDR3 DNA reads TGTGCCATCACTAGCGGGAGCACCGGGGAGCTGTTTTTT. As protein: CAITSGSTGELFF.